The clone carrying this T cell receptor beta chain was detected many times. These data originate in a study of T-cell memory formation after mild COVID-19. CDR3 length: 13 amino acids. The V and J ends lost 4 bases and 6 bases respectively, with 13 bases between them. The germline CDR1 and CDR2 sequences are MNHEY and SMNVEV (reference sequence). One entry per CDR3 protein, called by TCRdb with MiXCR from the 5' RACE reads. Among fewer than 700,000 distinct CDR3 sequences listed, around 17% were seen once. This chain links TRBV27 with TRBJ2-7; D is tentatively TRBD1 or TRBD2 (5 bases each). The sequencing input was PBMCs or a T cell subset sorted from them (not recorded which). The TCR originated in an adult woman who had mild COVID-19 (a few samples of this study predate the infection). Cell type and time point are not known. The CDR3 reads CASSSLGPFEQYF. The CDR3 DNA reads TGTGCCAGCAGTTCCCTGGGACCTTTCGAGCAGTACTTC.